One sample yielded the 8 T cell receptor beta chains listed below, sequenced in a study of technical replicates of blood from a few donors. The assay was immunoSEQ multiplex PCR, and TCRdb's table has in-frame clones only and misses some. The sample holds 50,000 to 70,000 clones; 70% to 90% are singletons and the top ten take about 4.9%. Sequencing used PBMCs. These receptors came from a human donor in good health. Some clones in this sample may be carry-over from other donors' samples.

The rearrangement joins TRBV7-9 to TRBJ1-2, with TRBD1 identical over 9 bases. In germline, CDR1 is SEHNR, CDR2 FQNEAQ (reference sequence). This CDR3 comprises 16 residues. Losses at the gene ends were 4 bases for V and 3 bases for J; bases not matched to a gene: 9. In DNA form, the CDR3 reads TGTGCCAGCAGCTACGGACAGGGGATTGGGCACTATGGCTACACCTTC. Translated, it gives CASSYGQGIGHYGYTF.

The chain links TRBV9 to TRBJ2-2, with D perhaps matching TRBD2 (6 bases). Germline CDR1 and CDR2: SGDLS and YYNGEE. V lost 3 bases and J 1 base, leaving 13 bases between the germline ends. CDR3 size: 16 residues. CDR3 bases: TGTGCCAGCAGCGGGAGGGGCAGGGAGAACACCGGGGAGCTGTTTTTT. Translation gives CASSGRGRENTGELFF. The complete variable domain, with remaining parts taken from reference TRBV9 and TRBJ2-2, reads DSGVTQTPKHLITATGQRVTLRCSPRSGDLSVYWYQQSLDQGLQFLIQYYNGEERAKGNILERFSAQQFPDLHSELNLSSLELGDSALYFCASSGRGRENTGELFFGEGSRLTVL.

J is TRBJ1-2 and V is TRBV18; TRBD1 agrees at 9 bases. The V gene end was trimmed by 8 bases and the J gene end by 1 base; junction bases not matched to a gene: 17. This CDR3 region has 18 residues. CDR1 and CDR2 from the germline V gene are KGHSH and LQKENI. DNA for the CDR3: TGTGCCAGCGAACGCGGCCCGGGACAGGGTGGGCTTAACTATGGCTACACCTTC. It codes for CASERGPGQGGLNYGYTF.

The rearrangement uses TRBV7-2 and TRBJ2-1, with D perhaps TRBD1 (6 bases). Germline V gene sequence: CDR1 SGHTA, CDR2 FQGNSA. Trimming removed 5 bases from V and 7 bases from J, with 15 bases in between. The CDR3 is 14 residues long. CDR3 nucleotides: TGTGCCAGCAGCACGCGGACAGTTTTGAATGAGCAGTTCTTC. Protein: CASSTRTVLNEQFF.

This clone was seen once. CDR3 sequence (DNA): TGTGCCAGCACTCGCGGGGGCGGTATCAGCACTGAAGCTTTCTTT. It codes for CASTRGGGISTEAFF. The J gene is TRBJ1-1, the V gene TRBV27; D perhaps matches TRBD1 (6 bases). V lost 7 bases to trimming and J lost 4 bases, with 19 bases between them. The CDR3 loop spans 15 amino acids. Germline CDR1 MNHEY, CDR2 SMNVEV (reference sequence).

Turning to this clone: Other DNA sequences in this sample translate to the same CDR3. This chain uses TRBV13 with TRBJ1-3; D remains ambiguous. Germline-derived CDR1 and CDR2 are PRHDT and FYEKMQ (reference sequence). The CDR3 runs to 15 residues. Trimming shortened V by 1 base and J by 0 bases, and 7 bases separated the two germline ends. CDR3 amino acids: CASSLDSSSGNTIYF. As DNA, the CDR3 is TGTGCCAGCAGCTTAGACAGCAGCTCTGGAAACACCATATATTTT.

This chain uses TRBV4-2 with TRBJ2-5, with TRBD1 matching 7 bases. The junction had 15 bases not matched to a gene; V was cut back by 6 bases and J by 2 bases. Looked up from germline, CDR1 is LGHNA and CDR2 is YNFKEQ. CDR3 length: 17 amino acids. The CDR3 DNA reads as TGTGCCAGCAGTCAACACCGAGGGACAGAGAAACAAGAGACCCAGTACTTC. This sequence encodes CASSQHRGTEKQETQYF.

This clone was seen only once. CDR3 loop: CATRQEEQFF. The CDR3 coding sequence is TGTGCCACCAGGCAGGAAGAGCAGTTCTTC. This chain links TRBV6-6 with TRBJ2-1; no clear D. CDR1 is MNHNY, CDR2 SVGAGI, per germline (reference sequence). This CDR3 spans 10 amino acids. Between the trimmed V and J ends, which lost 10 bases and 10 bases, there was a span of 11 bases.